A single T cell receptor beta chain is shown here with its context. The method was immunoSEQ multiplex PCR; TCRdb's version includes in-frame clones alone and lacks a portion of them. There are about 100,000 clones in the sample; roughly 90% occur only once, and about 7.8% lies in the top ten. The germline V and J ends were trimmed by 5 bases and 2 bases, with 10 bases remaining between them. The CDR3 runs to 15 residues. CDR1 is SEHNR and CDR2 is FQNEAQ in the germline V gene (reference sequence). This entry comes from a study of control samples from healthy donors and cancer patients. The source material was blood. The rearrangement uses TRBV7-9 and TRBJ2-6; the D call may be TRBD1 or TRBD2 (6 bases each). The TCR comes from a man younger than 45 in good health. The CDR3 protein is CASSPEGAGANVLTF. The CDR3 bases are TGTGCCAGCAGCCCGGAGGGGGCTGGGGCCAACGTCCTGACTTTC.